This T cell receptor beta chain was identified during a study of blood T cell repertoires in COVID-19. The CDR3 loop spans 18 amino acids. From germline, CDR1 is LNHDA and CDR2 SQIVND (reference sequence). Losses at the gene ends were 6 bases for V and 0 bases for J; bases not matched to a gene: 11. In the study's own analysis: It was from reference gene primer amplification that nucleated cell counts were estimated. Assay used: immunoSEQ multiplex PCR; TCRdb lists only in-frame clones, some missing. Clone size and the V and J calls come from that table; the DNA yielded D and trimming. The table shows about 230,000 clones, with 86% occurring only once.

This chain uses TRBV19 with TRBJ2-3, with 11 bases that match TRBD2. The TCR comes from a man aged 50 or older with COVID-19, enrolled during active disease. The specimen was peripheral blood. The CDR3 DNA is TGTGCCAGTAGCAGACTATTTCGGACTAGCGGGAGCACAGATACGCAGTATTTT. This encodes CASSRLFRTSGSTDTQYF.